This is a list of T cell receptor beta chains from one sample in a study of technical replicates of blood from a handful of donors. TCRdb's copy holds only in-frame clones and misses some; the assay was immunoSEQ multiplex PCR. The sample records 70,000 to 90,000 clones, 94% being singletons. The sequencing input was T cells isolated from PBMCs. These receptors all come from a human donor in good health. Both conserved end residues are part of each CDR3. The order of the fields is clone size, J gene, D gene, V gene, CDR3 DNA, CDR3 protein. A D gene is named only where the DNA matches it firmly. Only part of the rows carry a size: once, few, many, or a class if the clone is expanded.

abundance: NA
j_gene: TRBJ2-7
d_gene: TRBD1
v_gene: TRBV9
CDR3nt: TGTGCCAGCAGCGGGGACAGGAAGGACGAGCAGTACTTC
CDR3aa: CASSGDRKDEQYF

abundance: NA
j_gene: TRBJ2-5
d_gene: NA
v_gene: TRBV6-1
CDR3nt: TGTGCCAGCAGTGAAACGGTCCAAGAGACCCAGTACTTC
CDR3aa: CASSETVQETQYF

abundance: NA
j_gene: TRBJ2-7
d_gene: TRBD2
v_gene: TRBV18
CDR3nt: TGTGCCAGCTCACCGGAGGCTAGCGGGAGGGGAGAGCAGTACTTC
CDR3aa: CASSPEASGRGEQYF

abundance: once
j_gene: TRBJ2-1
d_gene: NA
v_gene: TRBV5-6
CDR3nt: TGTGCCAGCAGCTTCAGTCGACGGGTCAATGAGCAGTTCTTC
CDR3aa: CASSFSRRVNEQFF

abundance: NA
j_gene: TRBJ2-6
d_gene: NA
v_gene: TRBV6-1
CDR3nt: TGTGCCAGCAGTGAGAGGGCTGGGGCCAACGTCCTGACTTTC
CDR3aa: CASSERAGANVLTF

abundance: NA
j_gene: TRBJ2-1
d_gene: TRBD2
v_gene: TRBV19
CDR3nt: TGTGCCAGTAGCACGCTAGCGGTATCCTACAATGAGCAGTTCTTC
CDR3aa: CASSTLAVSYNEQFF

abundance: once
j_gene: TRBJ1-1
d_gene: NA
v_gene: TRBV6-5
CDR3nt: TGTGCCAGCAGTTACCCAGGTTTGAACACTGAAGCTTTCTTT
CDR3aa: CASSYPGLNTEAFF

abundance: NA
j_gene: TRBJ2-1
d_gene: TRBD2
v_gene: TRBV11-2
CDR3nt: TGTGCCAGCAGCCTGAGCGGGAGGATGAACAATGAGCAGTTCTTC
CDR3aa: CASSLSGRMNNEQFF

abundance: NA
j_gene: TRBJ1-4
d_gene: TRBD1
v_gene: TRBV18
CDR3nt: TGTGCCAGCTCACCAACATTAGGACAGGGTAATGAAAAACTGTTTTTT
CDR3aa: CASSPTLGQGNEKLFF

abundance: NA
j_gene: TRBJ2-5
d_gene: NA
v_gene: TRBV7-9
CDR3nt: TGTGCCAGCAGCTTAGACAGTCCTGGGGAGACCCAGTACTTC
CDR3aa: CASSLDSPGETQYF

abundance: NA
j_gene: TRBJ2-1
d_gene: NA
v_gene: TRBV12-2
CDR3nt: TGTGCAAGTCGCCCCCGTTCCCGTCGCTGGAGCTCCTACAATGAGCAGTTCTTC
CDR3aa: CASRPRSRRWSSYNEQFF

abundance: NA
j_gene: TRBJ2-7
d_gene: NA
v_gene: TRBV6-5
CDR3nt: TGTGCCAGCAGCCCGGGACAAACCTACGAGCAGTACTTC
CDR3aa: CASSPGQTYEQYF

abundance: NA
j_gene: TRBJ1-1
d_gene: NA
v_gene: TRBV9
CDR3nt: TGTGCCAGCAGCGTGGGTCAGGGCCTTTCCCTGAACACTGAAGCTTTCTTT
CDR3aa: CASSVGQGLSLNTEAFF

abundance: NA
j_gene: TRBJ1-1
d_gene: NA
v_gene: TRBV6-5
CDR3nt: TGTGCCAGCAGTTACAATGTAGGGACATCGGGAGCTTTCTTT
CDR3aa: CASSYNVGTSGAFF

abundance: NA
j_gene: TRBJ2-3
d_gene: NA
v_gene: TRBV10-3
CDR3nt: TGTGCCATCAGTGATCTAGATACGCAGTATTTT
CDR3aa: CAISDLDTQYF

abundance: NA
j_gene: TRBJ2-3
d_gene: TRBD1
v_gene: TRBV18
CDR3nt: TGTGCCAGCTCACAGGGGGCTAGCACAGATACGCAGTATTTT
CDR3aa: CASSQGASTDTQYF

abundance: NA
j_gene: TRBJ1-1
d_gene: NA
v_gene: TRBV23-1
CDR3nt: TGCGCCAGCAGTCAATGCAGCGCTAAAGCTTTCTTT
CDR3aa: CASSQCSAKAFF

abundance: NA
j_gene: TRBJ1-3
d_gene: NA
v_gene: TRBV5-1
CDR3nt: TGCGCCAGCAGCTTGGGGACAGCCTTCTCTGGAAACACCATATATTTT
CDR3aa: CASSLGTAFSGNTIYF

abundance: NA
j_gene: TRBJ1-5
d_gene: NA
v_gene: TRBV28
CDR3nt: TGTGCCAGCAGCCGCGGAGGGGGGGCGGCTCAGCCCCAGCATTTT
CDR3aa: CASSRGGGAAQPQHF

abundance: NA
j_gene: TRBJ2-7
d_gene: TRBD2
v_gene: TRBV4-1
CDR3nt: TGCGCCAGCAGCCCCGGGACTAGCGGGAGCAGGTACGAGCAGTACTTC
CDR3aa: CASSPGTSGSRYEQYF

abundance: once
j_gene: TRBJ2-1
d_gene: NA
v_gene: TRBV2
CDR3nt: TGTGCCAGGGGCCGGGACATAGAATACAATGAGCAGTTCTTC
CDR3aa: CARGRDIEYNEQFF

abundance: NA
j_gene: TRBJ1-1
d_gene: NA
v_gene: TRBV7-2
CDR3nt: TGTGCCAGCAGCCTCCAGGGACTAGAAGCTTTCTTT
CDR3aa: CASSLQGLEAFF

abundance: NA
j_gene: TRBJ2-1
d_gene: NA
v_gene: TRBV9
CDR3nt: TGTGCCAGCAGCCCGGGGTACGAGCAGTTCTTC
CDR3aa: CASSPGYEQFF

abundance: NA
j_gene: TRBJ2-7
d_gene: TRBD1
v_gene: TRBV18
CDR3nt: TGTGCCAGCTCCCTTCAGGGACAGGGAGTCTACGAGCAGTACTTC
CDR3aa: CASSLQGQGVYEQYF

abundance: NA
j_gene: TRBJ2-7
d_gene: NA
v_gene: TRBV27
CDR3nt: TGTGCCAGCAGTGCCGCGGGGATCTACGAGCAGTACTTC
CDR3aa: CASSAAGIYEQYF

abundance: NA
j_gene: TRBJ2-7
d_gene: TRBD1
v_gene: TRBV10-3
CDR3nt: TGTGCCATCAGTTCTACGGGACAGGGCCACTACGAGCAGTACTTC
CDR3aa: CAISSTGQGHYEQYF

abundance: once
j_gene: TRBJ1-1
d_gene: TRBD1
v_gene: TRBV5-4
CDR3nt: TGTGCCAGCAGCTTGGGGGACAGGGAGGCTGAAGCTTTCTTT
CDR3aa: CASSLGDREAEAFF

abundance: once
j_gene: TRBJ1-2
d_gene: TRBD1
v_gene: TRBV19
CDR3nt: TGTGCCAGTAGCCTGACAGGGTGGCAAGGCTACACCTTC
CDR3aa: CASSLTGWQGYTF

abundance: NA
j_gene: TRBJ1-2
d_gene: TRBD1
v_gene: TRBV6-5
CDR3nt: TGTGCCACCCAGCATGACCGGACAGGATTCTATGGCTACACCTTC
CDR3aa: CATQHDRTGFYGYTF

abundance: once
j_gene: TRBJ2-1
d_gene: NA
v_gene: TRBV7-2
CDR3nt: TGTGCCAGCAGCTTAGCGGGCGATAATGAGCAGTTCTTC
CDR3aa: CASSLAGDNEQFF

abundance: once
j_gene: TRBJ1-4
d_gene: NA
v_gene: TRBV28
CDR3nt: TGTGCCAGCAGTTTATTGTCCACGGTGTCTAAGGAAAAACTGTTTTTT
CDR3aa: CASSLLSTVSKEKLFF

abundance: once
j_gene: TRBJ2-1
d_gene: NA
v_gene: TRBV7-7
CDR3nt: TGTGCCAGCAGCTTAGCAGAGGGATATGAGCAGTTCTTC
CDR3aa: CASSLAEGYEQFF

abundance: NA
j_gene: TRBJ1-4
d_gene: TRBD1
v_gene: TRBV7-3
CDR3nt: TGTGCCAGCAGCTTAAACAGGGGAAGGACTAATGAAAAACTGTTTTTT
CDR3aa: CASSLNRGRTNEKLFF

abundance: NA
j_gene: TRBJ2-4
d_gene: NA
v_gene: TRBV28
CDR3nt: TGTGCCAGCAGTTTTCAGGGTGCCAAAAACATTCAGTACTTC
CDR3aa: CASSFQGAKNIQYF

abundance: NA
j_gene: TRBJ2-3
d_gene: TRBD2
v_gene: TRBV9
CDR3nt: TGTGCCAGCAGCGCTAGACTAGCGGGCACAGATACGCAGTATTTT
CDR3aa: CASSARLAGTDTQYF

abundance: NA
j_gene: TRBJ2-2
d_gene: TRBD1
v_gene: TRBV28
CDR3nt: TGTGCCAGCAGAAAATTGGACAGGGGATACACCGGGGAGCTGTTTTTT
CDR3aa: CASRKLDRGYTGELFF

abundance: NA
j_gene: TRBJ1-1
d_gene: NA
v_gene: TRBV2
CDR3nt: TGTGCCAGACAGGGAGCCACTGAAGCTTTCTTT
CDR3aa: CARQGATEAFF

abundance: NA
j_gene: TRBJ2-7
d_gene: NA
v_gene: TRBV7-9
CDR3nt: TGTGCCAGCAGCTTGTCAGGGTACGAGCAGTACTTC
CDR3aa: CASSLSGYEQYF

abundance: NA
j_gene: TRBJ1-5
d_gene: NA
v_gene: TRBV6-5
CDR3nt: TGTGCCAGCAGTTCCTTCGACGGCAGGGGACGACAGCCCCAGCATTTT
CDR3aa: CASSSFDGRGRQPQHF

abundance: NA
j_gene: TRBJ1-1
d_gene: NA
v_gene: TRBV10-1
CDR3nt: TGCGCCAGCCTTTCCCCGTCAAGACAATTTGGAAACACTGAAGCTTTCTTT
CDR3aa: CASLSPSRQFGNTEAFF

abundance: NA
j_gene: TRBJ1-5
d_gene: NA
v_gene: TRBV6-1
CDR3nt: TGTGCCAGCAGTGAAGCGCCAGGGCCCAATCAGCCCCAGCATTTT
CDR3aa: CASSEAPGPNQPQHF

abundance: NA
j_gene: TRBJ1-2
d_gene: TRBD1
v_gene: TRBV5-1
CDR3nt: TGCGCCAGCAGCTTGGTCGGCGACAGGGGAAGAGGGGGCTACACCTTC
CDR3aa: CASSLVGDRGRGGYTF

abundance: NA
j_gene: TRBJ1-5
d_gene: NA
v_gene: TRBV4-1
CDR3nt: TGCGCCAGCAGCCGTAACAGGGAAGCGGAGCCCCAGCATTTT
CDR3aa: CASSRNREAEPQHF

abundance: NA
j_gene: TRBJ2-1
d_gene: NA
v_gene: TRBV2
CDR3nt: TGTGCCAGCATTATACTCCCGTCCTACAATGAGCAGTTCTTC
CDR3aa: CASIILPSYNEQFF

abundance: NA
j_gene: TRBJ1-1
d_gene: TRBD1
v_gene: TRBV2
CDR3nt: TGTGCCAGCAGGTGGGGGGCAGGGGGGAACACTGAAGCTTTCTTT
CDR3aa: CASRWGAGGNTEAFF

abundance: NA
j_gene: TRBJ2-5
d_gene: TRBD1
v_gene: TRBV19
CDR3nt: TGTGCCAGTAGCCGGGACAGGGGGTTCGGGACCCAGTACTTC
CDR3aa: CASSRDRGFGTQYF

abundance: NA
j_gene: TRBJ1-1
d_gene: NA
v_gene: TRBV30
CDR3nt: TGTGCCTGGAAATGGGCGAGGGCCACTGAAGCTTTCTTT
CDR3aa: CAWKWARATEAFF

abundance: NA
j_gene: TRBJ2-2
d_gene: NA
v_gene: TRBV6-1
CDR3nt: TGTGCCAGCAGTGAGGTCAGCACCGGGGAGCTGTTTTTT
CDR3aa: CASSEVSTGELFF